This record looks at one T cell receptor beta chain sequence and its context. V was clipped by 3 bases and J by 0 bases; unmatched bases: 1. CDR3 size: 15 residues. Looked up from germline, CDR1 is SNHLY and CDR2 is FYNNEI. The data derive from a study of preoperative IRX-2 immunotherapy in early breast cancer. Clones were read by immunoSEQ multiplex PCR, and TCRdb kept only the in-frame ones, dropping some. The data contain over 25,000 clones, about 75% of them singletons. The treatment denotes: preoperative locoregional IRX-2 cytokine immunotherapy. Patients received preoperative, locoregional IRX-2 cytokine immunotherapy in a phase Ib study.

The sequence was obtained from a human donor with breast cancer. The chain uses TRBV2 and TRBJ1-5, with 8 positions matching TRBD1. The sample consisted of lymph node tissue, taken after IRX-2 immunotherapy. The CDR3 nucleotides read TGTGCCAGCAGTGAGGGACAGGCTAGCAATCAGCCCCAGCATTTT. Residues: CASSEGQASNQPQHF.